The rows below give T cell receptor beta chains drawn from one sample of a study of shared clonotypes between healthy human individuals. Profiled with immunoSEQ multiplex PCR; TCRdb holds only in-frame clones, not every one. The sample records 90,000 to 120,000 clones, about 66% being singletons. Material: memory CD8+ T cells sorted from blood. Receptor source: a woman aged 25 to 39 in good health. Each CDR3 is given with its conserved first and last residue. A D gene is named only where the DNA matches it firmly. A clone size is listed for some rows: how often the clone was seen (once, few, many), or a class if it is expanded.

d_call,j_call,v_call,cdr3_length,clone_size,cdr3_aa,cdr3_nt
NA,TRBJ1-5,TRBV4-2,17,NA,CASSQDDIAERNQPQHF,TGTGCCAGCAGCCAAGATGATATCGCGGAACGCAATCAGCCCCAGCATTTT
TRBD1,TRBJ2-3,TRBV25-1,17,once,CASSSPLGQGASDTQYF,TGTGCCAGCAGTAGCCCCCTCGGACAGGGGGCTTCAGATACGCAGTATTTT
TRBD2,TRBJ2-7,TRBV6-1,15,few,CASSERTSGINEQYF,TGTGCCAGCAGTGAAAGGACTAGCGGGATTAACGAGCAGTACTTC
TRBD2,TRBJ2-5,TRBV19,16,once,CASSMTSGFRGETQYF,TGTGCCAGTAGCATGACTAGCGGGTTCAGGGGAGAGACCCAGTACTTC
TRBD1,TRBJ2-1,TRBV2,14,once,CASGTGGGHNEQFF,TGTGCCAGCGGAACAGGGGGCGGTCACAATGAGCAGTTCTTC
TRBD1,TRBJ2-5,TRBV10-1,13,once,CASSRDSKETQYF,TGCGCCAGCAGCCGGGACAGTAAAGAGACCCAGTACTTC
TRBD2,TRBJ2-1,TRBV2,15,NA,CASRLAGVVYNEQFF,TGTGCCAGCAGGTTAGCGGGAGTGGTTTACAATGAGCAGTTCTTC
NA,TRBJ2-6,TRBV25-1,17,NA,CASSGTTVYSGANVLTF,TGTGCCAGCAGTGGGACTACCGTATACTCTGGGGCCAACGTCCTGACTTTC
TRBD2,TRBJ2-7,TRBV13,15,NA,CASSSSGRPPYEQYF,TGTGCCAGCAGCTCAAGCGGGAGGCCCCCCTACGAGCAGTACTTC
NA,TRBJ2-3,TRBV7-9,16,NA,CASSLNLERPTDTQYF,TGTGCCAGCAGCTTAAACCTTGAGCGACCCACAGATACGCAGTATTTT
TRBD1,TRBJ2-7,TRBV7-9,15,NA,CASSPRQGQHYEQYF,TGTGCCAGCAGCCCTCGACAGGGCCAGCACTACGAGCAGTACTTC
NA,TRBJ1-5,TRBV6-6,16,NA,CASSYSTRGVNQPQHF,TGTGCCAGCAGTTACTCGACCAGGGGAGTCAATCAGCCCCAGCATTTT
TRBD2,TRBJ2-7,TRBV5-6,16,NA,CASSFFRGSITYEQYF,TGTGCCAGCAGCTTCTTTCGCGGGAGTATCACCTACGAGCAGTACTTC
NA,TRBJ1-1,TRBV30,11,NA,CAWTVNTEAFF,TGTGCCTGGACAGTGAACACTGAAGCTTTCTTT
NA,TRBJ2-1,TRBV7-2,12,NA,CASSLTPGEQFF,TGTGCCAGCAGCCTGACTCCGGGAGAGCAGTTCTTC
NA,TRBJ1-4,TRBV6-6,16,NA,CASSSRLDVRSEKLFF,TGTGCCAGCAGTTCACGCTTGGACGTACGCAGTGAAAAACTGTTTTTT
NA,TRBJ1-2,TRBV29-1,12,NA,CSVADSNYGYTF,TGCAGCGTTGCCGATTCTAACTATGGCTACACCTTC
NA,TRBJ2-3,TRBV18,16,NA,CASSPNQPQSTDTQYF,TGTGCCAGCTCACCAAACCAACCCCAAAGCACAGATACGCAGTATTTT
TRBD1,TRBJ1-2,TRBV7-8,12,many,CASSRDSYGYTF,TGTGCCAGCAGCCGGGACAGTTATGGCTACACCTTC
NA,TRBJ1-6,TRBV27,14,NA,CASSLSAQSSPLHF,TGTGCCAGCAGTTTATCGGCTCAGAGCTCACCCCTCCACTTT
NA,TRBJ2-5,TRBV6-5,16,NA,CASSYAAGKGSETQYF,TGTGCCAGCAGTTACGCTGCAGGGAAGGGAAGCGAGACCCAGTACTTC
TRBD2,TRBJ2-7,TRBV4-1,15,NA,CASSYIAGGLDEQYF,TGCGCCAGCAGTTACATTGCGGGAGGGCTCGACGAGCAGTACTTC
NA,TRBJ2-3,TRBV5-1,15,many,CASSGEVRRTDTQYF,TGCGCCAGCAGTGGTGAGGTTCGGCGCACAGATACGCAGTATTTT